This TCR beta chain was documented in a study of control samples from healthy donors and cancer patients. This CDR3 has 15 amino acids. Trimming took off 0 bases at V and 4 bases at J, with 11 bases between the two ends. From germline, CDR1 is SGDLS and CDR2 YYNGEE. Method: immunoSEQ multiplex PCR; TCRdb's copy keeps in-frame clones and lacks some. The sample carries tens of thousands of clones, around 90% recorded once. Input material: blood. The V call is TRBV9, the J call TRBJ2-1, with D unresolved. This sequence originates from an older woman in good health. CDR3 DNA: TGTGCCAGCAGCGTAGGGCTCAATAAGTACAATGAGCAGTTCTTC. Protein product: CASSVGLNKYNEQFF.